Listed below are T cell receptor beta chains from one sample, sequenced in a study of PD-L1 blockade in urothelial cancer. Assay used: immunoSEQ multiplex PCR; TCRdb lists only in-frame clones, some missing. This table holds 35,000 to 45,000 clones, approximately 92% found once. The sample was PBMCs, taken around atezolizumab (anti-PD-L1) treatment. Receptor source: a man between 65 and 85 years old with urothelial cancer. The CDR3 runs from the conserved cysteine through the conserved F or W. A D gene is named only where the DNA matches it firmly. Rows may omit the clone size; those that give it use once, few, many or a size class.

clone_size: .
j_call: TRBJ2-7
v_call: TRBV27
cdr3_length: 12
d_call: .
cdr3_nt: TGTGCCAGCAGTTTAATGGGAGGCGAGCAGTACTTC
cdr3_aa: CASSLMGGEQYF

clone_size: few
j_call: TRBJ2-7
v_call: TRBV15
cdr3_length: 17
d_call: TRBD1
cdr3_nt: TGTGCCACCAGCAGAGCCGGGACAGCCGGACAACCCTACGAGCAGTACTTC
cdr3_aa: CATSRAGTAGQPYEQYF

clone_size: .
j_call: TRBJ1-2
v_call: TRBV28
cdr3_length: 14
d_call: TRBD1
cdr3_nt: TGTGCCAGCATCTACCGGGACAGGGGTAACGGCTACACCTTC
cdr3_aa: CASIYRDRGNGYTF

clone_size: .
j_call: TRBJ2-7
v_call: TRBV28
cdr3_length: 17
d_call: TRBD2
cdr3_nt: TGTGCCAGCACCTTGGGAGGAAACGGGGGGATCACCTACGAGCAGTACTTC
cdr3_aa: CASTLGGNGGITYEQYF

clone_size: .
j_call: TRBJ2-4
v_call: TRBV11-2
cdr3_length: 17
d_call: .
cdr3_nt: TGTGCCAGCAGCTTAGTAGGGGCAGAGTTGGCCAAAAACATTCAGTACTTC
cdr3_aa: CASSLVGAELAKNIQYF

clone_size: .
j_call: TRBJ2-2
v_call: TRBV18
cdr3_length: 18
d_call: TRBD1
cdr3_nt: TGTGCCAGCTCACCACAGGGGGCGCTTCGGGCCAACACCGGGGAGCTGTTTTTT
cdr3_aa: CASSPQGALRANTGELFF

clone_size: .
j_call: TRBJ2-3
v_call: TRBV7-3
cdr3_length: 15
d_call: TRBD2
cdr3_nt: TGTGCCAGCAGCCCCGGGACTAGCAGGTCAGATACGCAGTATTTT
cdr3_aa: CASSPGTSRSDTQYF

clone_size: .
j_call: TRBJ2-3
v_call: TRBV6-1
cdr3_length: 14
d_call: TRBD1
cdr3_nt: TGTGCCAGCAGGAGGACAGGGTTCACAGATACGCAGTATTTT
cdr3_aa: CASRRTGFTDTQYF

clone_size: .
j_call: TRBJ2-7
v_call: TRBV6-1
cdr3_length: 14
d_call: TRBD1
cdr3_nt: TGTGCCAGCAAGGATAGGGACAGGGGGGCCGAGCAGTACTTC
cdr3_aa: CASKDRDRGAEQYF

clone_size: .
j_call: TRBJ2-3
v_call: TRBV9
cdr3_length: 15
d_call: .
cdr3_nt: TGTGCCAGCAGCAGTCGCGGGGTGGGGACAGATACGCAGTATTTT
cdr3_aa: CASSSRGVGTDTQYF

clone_size: .
j_call: TRBJ2-5
v_call: TRBV29-1
cdr3_length: 13
d_call: TRBD1
cdr3_nt: TGCAGCATCTCGGGACAGGGGCAAGAGACCCAGTACTTC
cdr3_aa: CSISGQGQETQYF

clone_size: .
j_call: TRBJ2-3
v_call: TRBV7-2
cdr3_length: 17
d_call: .
cdr3_nt: TGTGCCAGCAGCTTAGACGACCTCGCGAGGGGCACAGATACGCAGTATTTT
cdr3_aa: CASSLDDLARGTDTQYF

clone_size: .
j_call: TRBJ2-4
v_call: TRBV27
cdr3_length: 16
d_call: TRBD1
cdr3_nt: TGTGCCAGCAGTTCGGTAACAGGGGCTGACAAAAACATTCAGTACTTC
cdr3_aa: CASSSVTGADKNIQYF

clone_size: .
j_call: TRBJ2-7
v_call: TRBV20-1
cdr3_length: 9
d_call: .
cdr3_nt: TGCAGTGTTACTAGCGAGCAGTACTTC
cdr3_aa: CSVTSEQYF

clone_size: .
j_call: TRBJ1-5
v_call: TRBV28
cdr3_length: 15
d_call: .
cdr3_nt: TGTGCCAGCAAGGAGGTCCCTACTTCGAATCAGCCCCAGCATTTT
cdr3_aa: CASKEVPTSNQPQHF

clone_size: .
j_call: TRBJ1-5
v_call: TRBV6-1
cdr3_length: 15
d_call: .
cdr3_nt: TGTGCCAGCAGTGTTTCTCCGGGGGGCAATCAGCCCCAGCATTTT
cdr3_aa: CASSVSPGGNQPQHF

clone_size: .
j_call: TRBJ2-5
v_call: TRBV18
cdr3_length: 12
d_call: .
cdr3_nt: TGTGCCAGCTCACCGCGCGGAGAGACCCAGTACTTC
cdr3_aa: CASSPRGETQYF

clone_size: .
j_call: TRBJ2-7
v_call: TRBV6-4
cdr3_length: 14
d_call: TRBD1
cdr3_nt: TGTGCCCACAATCAGGGGGCTGTCACCTACGAGCAGTACTTC
cdr3_aa: CAHNQGAVTYEQYF

clone_size: .
j_call: TRBJ2-1
v_call: TRBV10-3
cdr3_length: 15
d_call: TRBD2
cdr3_nt: TGTGCCATCAGTGAACTAGCGGCCCGGTTGAATGAGCAGTTCTTC
cdr3_aa: CAISELAARLNEQFF

clone_size: .
j_call: TRBJ2-7
v_call: TRBV6-5
cdr3_length: 15
d_call: TRBD2
cdr3_nt: TGTGCCAGCAGACTCGGGACTAGCGGAAGAGGAGAGCAGTACTTC
cdr3_aa: CASRLGTSGRGEQYF

clone_size: .
j_call: TRBJ2-3
v_call: TRBV18
cdr3_length: 15
d_call: TRBD2
cdr3_nt: TGTGCCAGCTCCCCCTGGGGACTATCGGAAGATACGCAGTATTTT
cdr3_aa: CASSPWGLSEDTQYF

clone_size: .
j_call: TRBJ2-1
v_call: TRBV11-2
cdr3_length: 15
d_call: TRBD1
cdr3_nt: TGTGCCAGCAGCTTGCGGGACAGGGAGATTAATGAGCAGTTCTTC
cdr3_aa: CASSLRDREINEQFF

clone_size: .
j_call: TRBJ2-7
v_call: TRBV27
cdr3_length: 17
d_call: TRBD1
cdr3_nt: TGTGCCAGCGGATCGAATACACGGACAGGGGTGGCGAGCGAGCAGTACTTC
cdr3_aa: CASGSNTRTGVASEQYF

clone_size: .
j_call: TRBJ2-1
v_call: TRBV5-4
cdr3_length: 13
d_call: TRBD1
cdr3_nt: TGTGCCAGCAGCGAGGACAGGGTGTATGAGCAGTTCTTC
cdr3_aa: CASSEDRVYEQFF

clone_size: .
j_call: TRBJ1-1
v_call: TRBV5-1
cdr3_length: 14
d_call: .
cdr3_nt: TGCGCCAGCAGCCTCGAAGCGCAGAACACTGAAGCTTTCTTT
cdr3_aa: CASSLEAQNTEAFF

clone_size: .
j_call: TRBJ2-3
v_call: TRBV20-1
cdr3_length: 11
d_call: .
cdr3_nt: TGCAGTGGGACTAGCACAGATACGCAGTATTTT
cdr3_aa: CSGTSTDTQYF

clone_size: .
j_call: TRBJ2-6
v_call: TRBV9
cdr3_length: 15
d_call: .
cdr3_nt: TGTGCCAGCAGCATGGCCGGCGGTGGGGCCAACGTCCTGACTTTC
cdr3_aa: CASSMAGGGANVLTF

clone_size: .
j_call: TRBJ2-4
v_call: TRBV27
cdr3_length: 12
d_call: .
cdr3_nt: TGTGCCAGCCGACTAGCCAAAAACATTCAGTACTTC
cdr3_aa: CASRLAKNIQYF

clone_size: .
j_call: TRBJ2-7
v_call: TRBV6-1
cdr3_length: 12
d_call: .
cdr3_nt: TGTGCCAGCAGTGAACGGTATTACGAGCAGTACTTC
cdr3_aa: CASSERYYEQYF

clone_size: few
j_call: TRBJ2-7
v_call: TRBV6-5
cdr3_length: 14
d_call: TRBD1
cdr3_nt: TGTGCCAGCGCTTTTGGACAGGGATCCTACGAGCAGTACTTC
cdr3_aa: CASAFGQGSYEQYF

clone_size: .
j_call: TRBJ2-1
v_call: TRBV5-1
cdr3_length: 16
d_call: TRBD1
cdr3_nt: TGCGCCAGCAGCCCTGGTGGGACAGGAGCCTACAATGAGCAGTTCTTC
cdr3_aa: CASSPGGTGAYNEQFF

clone_size: .
j_call: TRBJ2-1
v_call: TRBV7-3
cdr3_length: 16
d_call: .
cdr3_nt: TGTGCCAGCAGCGCCGTTAGCGGAGGCTCCTACAATGAGCAGTTCTTC
cdr3_aa: CASSAVSGGSYNEQFF

clone_size: .
j_call: TRBJ2-5
v_call: TRBV19
cdr3_length: 16
d_call: TRBD2
cdr3_nt: TGTGCCAGTAGTCCGGGGACTAGCGGGCTTCAAGAGACCCAGTACTTC
cdr3_aa: CASSPGTSGLQETQYF

clone_size: .
j_call: TRBJ2-6
v_call: TRBV18
cdr3_length: 17
d_call: .
cdr3_nt: TGTGCCAGCTCCCCCCCCTTGAGTCTCTCTGGGGCCAACGTCCTGACTTTC
cdr3_aa: CASSPPLSLSGANVLTF

clone_size: .
j_call: TRBJ2-3
v_call: TRBV18
cdr3_length: 14
d_call: .
cdr3_nt: TGTGCCAGCTCACCCGTATCGGGTTTAGATACGCAGTATTTT
cdr3_aa: CASSPVSGLDTQYF

clone_size: .
j_call: TRBJ2-2
v_call: TRBV5-5
cdr3_length: 14
d_call: TRBD1
cdr3_nt: TGTGCCACCGCACAGGGGGCGAACACCGGGGAGCTGTTTTTT
cdr3_aa: CATAQGANTGELFF

clone_size: .
j_call: TRBJ1-5
v_call: TRBV25-1
cdr3_length: 14
d_call: TRBD1
cdr3_nt: TGTGCCAGCAGAGAGACAGGGAGCAATCAGCCCCAGCATTTT
cdr3_aa: CASRETGSNQPQHF

clone_size: .
j_call: TRBJ1-1
v_call: TRBV5-8
cdr3_length: 12
d_call: .
cdr3_nt: TGTGCCAGCAGCCTGGCCGGGTTTCGAGCTTTCTTT
cdr3_aa: CASSLAGFRAFF

clone_size: .
j_call: TRBJ1-1
v_call: TRBV6-5
cdr3_length: 15
d_call: TRBD1
cdr3_nt: TGTGCCAGCAGTTCCCGACAGGGAAGGAACACTGAAGCTTTCTTT
cdr3_aa: CASSSRQGRNTEAFF

clone_size: .
j_call: TRBJ1-1
v_call: TRBV2
cdr3_length: 14
d_call: .
cdr3_nt: TGTGCCAGACAAGCATTTACAGGGTTGGCTGAAGCTTTCTTT
cdr3_aa: CARQAFTGLAEAFF

clone_size: .
j_call: TRBJ2-7
v_call: TRBV4-1
cdr3_length: 15
d_call: .
cdr3_nt: TGCGCCAGCAGCCAAGCCTCTTTAGGAGTTTACGAGCAGTACTTC
cdr3_aa: CASSQASLGVYEQYF

clone_size: .
j_call: TRBJ2-1
v_call: TRBV6-5
cdr3_length: 16
d_call: .
cdr3_nt: TGTGCCAGCAGCTACTGGGCGGGGTCCTCCTACAATGAGCAGTTCTTC
cdr3_aa: CASSYWAGSSYNEQFF

clone_size: .
j_call: TRBJ2-7
v_call: TRBV5-1
cdr3_length: 14
d_call: TRBD2
cdr3_nt: TGCGCCAGCAGCTTGGCGGCTAGCGGGAGGGAGCAGTACTTC
cdr3_aa: CASSLAASGREQYF

clone_size: .
j_call: TRBJ1-4
v_call: TRBV29-1
cdr3_length: 14
d_call: TRBD1
cdr3_nt: TGCAGCGCCACAGGGGGCGAGACTAATGAAAAACTGTTTTTT
cdr3_aa: CSATGGETNEKLFF

clone_size: .
j_call: TRBJ1-1
v_call: TRBV5-4
cdr3_length: 14
d_call: .
cdr3_nt: TGTGCCAGCAGCCGACAGATAGCGAACACTGAAGCTTTCTTT
cdr3_aa: CASSRQIANTEAFF

clone_size: .
j_call: TRBJ2-7
v_call: TRBV6-8
cdr3_length: 17
d_call: TRBD2
cdr3_nt: TGTGCCAGCAGTTACTCTAACACAACTAGCGGCCCCTACGAGCAGTACTTC
cdr3_aa: CASSYSNTTSGPYEQYF

clone_size: .
j_call: TRBJ1-2
v_call: TRBV6-1
cdr3_length: 15
d_call: .
cdr3_nt: TGTGCCAGCAGCAGCCGAGACAGAGCTAACTATGGCTACACCTTC
cdr3_aa: CASSSRDRANYGYTF

clone_size: .
j_call: TRBJ2-1
v_call: TRBV11-3
cdr3_length: 10
d_call: .
cdr3_nt: TGTGCCAGCAGCCCCGATGAGCAGTTCTTC
cdr3_aa: CASSPDEQFF

clone_size: .
j_call: TRBJ2-7
v_call: TRBV9
cdr3_length: 14
d_call: .
cdr3_nt: TGTGCCAGCAGCGTAGCCCCAGACAGGTACGAGCAGTACTTC
cdr3_aa: CASSVAPDRYEQYF

clone_size: .
j_call: TRBJ1-1
v_call: TRBV5-1
cdr3_length: 15
d_call: .
cdr3_nt: TGCGCCAGCAGCTTGGAAGTAGCCAAGAACACTGAAGCTTTCTTT
cdr3_aa: CASSLEVAKNTEAFF

clone_size: once
j_call: TRBJ1-4
v_call: TRBV6-1
cdr3_length: 18
d_call: TRBD1
cdr3_nt: TGTGCCAGCAGTGGCCCTCTCCGGGACAGGGGAGGAGATGAAAAACTGTTTTTT
cdr3_aa: CASSGPLRDRGGDEKLFF